The clone carrying this TCR beta chain was detected only a few times. The antigen is not known. PCR involved 60 Vbeta and 13 Jbeta primers. TCRdb's table, derived via immunoSEQ multiplex PCR, lists solely in-frame clones and lacks some. The sample yields about 62,000 clones, roughly 75% seen once. This sample is part of a study of cytomegalovirus exposure and HLA in healthy donors. Findings and limits, study-wide: Most sequenced TCRs were rare (though some public TCRs occurred in many donors).

The sequencing sample was made of PBMCs. The source is a woman aged 25 to 45 in good health and CMV-seronegative.

CDR3 amino acids: CASSPVLAAGSYEQYF. In DNA form, the CDR3 reads TGTGCCAGCAGTCCTGTCTTAGCGGCGGGCTCCTACGAGCAGTACTTC. This chain links TRBV27 with TRBJ2-7; D perhaps matches TRBD2 (6 bases). CDR3 length: 16 residues. Germline lookup yields CDR1 MNHEY and CDR2 SMNVEV (reference sequence). V lost 5 bases and J lost 0, with 17 bases in between.